One and the same sample provided the 27 T cell receptor beta chains below, sequenced in a study of CD8+ T cells in alopecia areata. Treatment described: oral pan-JAK inhibitor, 5-10 mg twice daily. Isolated RNA was reverse transcribed into cDNA used as the sequencing template. Repertoires were generated with immunoSEQ multiplex PCR, while TCRdb's copy carries only in-frame clones and drops some. The sample shows 150,000 or so clones, about 51% of them seen only once. Here the sequenced sample was CD8+ T cells sorted from blood, taken at week 4, from a patient treated with tofacitinib. These receptors originate from a human donor with alopecia areata.

This clone was detected only once. The CDR3 sequence: CATSRDALVGQETQYF. Written as DNA, the CDR3 is TGTGCCACCAGCAGAGACGCTTTGGTCGGGCAAGAGACCCAGTACTTC. This chain connects TRBV15 to TRBJ2-5; D ambiguous. CDR3 size: 16 residues. CDR1 and CDR2 (germline): LNHNV, YYDKDF (reference sequence). Trimming stripped 0 bases from V and 2 bases from J, with 13 bases between.

The chain carries TRBV11-2 and TRBJ2-7; D unclear. V gave up 3 bases and J gave up 1 base, with 19 bases separating them. From germline, CDR1 is SGHAT and CDR2 FQNNGV. CDR3 length: 17 residues. In DNA, the CDR3 is TGTGCCAGCAGCTTCCCTACCGGGCGAACCGGGTCCTACGAGCAGTACTTC. Translated: CASSFPTGRTGSYEQYF. Based on the CDR3 plus reference TRBV11-2 and TRBJ2-7, the full variable domain is EAGVAQSPRYKIIEKRQSVAFWCNPISGHATLYWYQQILGQGPKLLIQFQNNGVVDDSQLPKDRFSAERLKGVDSTLKIQPAKLEDSAVYLCASSFPTGRTGSYEQYFGPGTRLTVT.

The chain employs TRBV6-5 and TRBJ1-2, with 9 bases matching TRBD1. V shed 0 bases, J shed 5 bases, and the junction held 4 bases outside the gene matches. Germline CDR1 reads MNHEY; CDR2 reads SVGAGI. There are 15 residues in the CDR3. CDR3: CASSYSWDRVYGYTF. CDR3 bases: TGTGCCAGCAGTTACTCATGGGACAGGGTATATGGCTACACCTTC.

This clone was counted only a few times. This chain connects TRBV10-3 to TRBJ2-1; 8 bases line up with TRBD2. Germline V gene data show CDR1 as ENHRY and CDR2 as SYGVKD. V was clipped by 2 bases and J by 3 bases; unmatched bases: 6. The CDR3 has 16 residues. DNA for the CDR3: TGTGCCATCAGTGAGCCGCTGGCGGGGGGCTACAATGAGCAGTTCTTC. Translation: CAISEPLAGGYNEQFF.

The chain joins TRBV5-6 to TRBJ2-4, with TRBD1 as a possible D gene (6 bases). Germline-derived CDR1 and CDR2 are SGHDT and YYEEEE. The germline V and J ends were trimmed by 4 bases and 6 bases, with 11 bases remaining between them. This CDR3 is 13 amino acids long. Here the CDR3 reads CASSPGHSNIQYF. As DNA, the CDR3 is TGTGCCAGCAGCCCGGGACACTCAAACATTCAGTACTTC.

In its sample, this clone was seen a few times. Other nucleotide sequences from this sample produce the same CDR3. This CDR3 reads CASSPKGQNTGELFF. CDR3 in DNA: TGTGCCAGCAGCCCTAAGGGGCAGAACACCGGGGAGCTGTTTTTT. The gene calls are TRBV5-4 and TRBJ2-2, with a tentative D call TRBD1 (5 bases). This CDR3 comprises 15 residues. The germline V and J ends were trimmed by 4 bases and 1 base, with 11 bases remaining between them. CDR1 and CDR2 from the germline V gene are SGHNT and YYREEE (reference sequence).

In its sample, this clone is medium-sized. The chain recombines TRBV7-6 with TRBJ2-5; 16 bases match TRBD2. Germline lookup yields CDR1 SGHVS and CDR2 FNYEAQ. The CDR3 totals 18 residues. After removal of 3 bases from V and 3 bases from J, the junction contained 7 bases not matched to a gene. The CDR3 is CASSLGLAGGPLEETQYF. In nucleotides, the CDR3 is TGTGCCAGCAGCTTGGGACTAGCGGGGGGGCCGTTGGAAGAGACCCAGTACTTC.

The rearrangement uses TRBV12-5 and TRBJ1-1; D unresolved. Germline CDR1 is LGHNT and CDR2 is FRNRAP. Trimming removed 3 bases from V and 0 bases from J, with 11 bases in between. The CDR3 runs 15 residues. In DNA form, the CDR3 reads TGTGCTAGTGGTTTAAACCCCCCGATGAACACTGAAGCTTTCTTT. Translated: CASGLNPPMNTEAFF.

This chain joins TRBV29-1 and TRBJ1-1; 7 nucleotides align to TRBD1. Trimming at V came to 5 bases and at J to 0 bases, leaving 3 bases not matched to a gene. Germline V CDR1 and CDR2: SQVTM, ANQGSEA. CDR3 length equals 13 residues. The CDR3 here is CSVKGALNTEAFF. The CDR3 region has the DNA TGCAGCGTTAAGGGGGCTCTGAACACTGAAGCTTTCTTT. Full variable domain (remainder filled in from reference TRBV29-1 and TRBJ1-1): SAVISQKPSRDICQRGTSLTIQCQVDSQVTMMFWYRQQPGQSLTLIATANQGSEATYESGFVIDKFPISRPNLTFSTLTVSNMSPEDSSIYLCSVKGALNTEAFFGQGTRLTVV.

The gene calls are TRBV9 and TRBJ1-2; D call uncertain. This CDR3 is 12 amino acids long. With 2 bases removed from V and 8 bases from J, the gap between germline ends came to 10 bases. Germline CDR1 and CDR2: SGDLS and YYNGEE. CDR3 bases: TGTGCCAGCAGCGTGAACCTGGGAGGCTACACCTTC. The encoded protein is CASSVNLGGYTF.

The V gene is TRBV11-2, the J gene TRBJ2-5; perhaps TRBD1 as D (5 bases). CDR1 is SGHAT and CDR2 is FQNNGV in the germline V gene. This CDR3 contains 15 residues. V shed 0 bases and J shed 2 bases, with 10 bases lying between them. Written as DNA, the CDR3 is TGTGCCAGCAGCTTAGAGGGTCAGGGACAAGAGACCCAGTACTTC. It codes for CASSLEGQGQETQYF.

This chain joins TRBV29-1 and TRBJ2-1; 9 positions match TRBD1. The CDR3 spans 15 residues. With V trimmed by 3 bases and J by 3 bases, 6 bases remained unmatched. CDR1 SQVTM and CDR2 ANQGSEA come from the germline V gene. The CDR3 sequence is CSVEGQGYDYNEQFF. DNA of the CDR3: TGCAGCGTTGAGGGACAGGGATACGACTACAATGAGCAGTTCTTC.

This clone has more than one count but fewer than ten. V usage is TRBV11-2 and J usage is TRBJ2-7, with D tentatively TRBD2 (5 bases). The CDR3 totals 16 residues. The V end lost 5 bases, the J end lost 5 bases, and 22 bases lay between the germline ends. Per the germline V gene, CDR1 is SGHAT and CDR2 is FQNNGV. CDR3 nucleotide sequence: TGTGCCAGCAGCCCCTTCCCGAGGCTAGCTATCCACGAGCAGTACTTC. Its translation: CASSPFPRLAIHEQYF.

The chain uses TRBV7-9 and TRBJ1-2, with D uncertain. In germline, CDR1 is SEHNR, CDR2 FQNEAQ (reference sequence). V was pared by 1 base and J by 8 bases, with 17 bases between. The CDR3 totals 15 residues. The CDR3 DNA sequence: TGTGCCAGCAGCTTAGTCGGGCAGGTTGAGGGAGGCTACACCTTC. Protein: CASSLVGQVEGGYTF.

This sequence joins TRBV27 and TRBJ1-6; D is unresolved. Germline assignment: CDR1 MNHEY and CDR2 SMNVEV (reference sequence). The V gene lost 5 bases and the J gene lost 13 bases, with 15 bases spanning the gap. The CDR3 consists of 13 residues. The CDR3 nucleotides are TGTGCCAGCAGTCGGGTCGGTGGGGAGCCCCTCCACTTT. Translating it yields CASSRVGGEPLHF.

This chain links TRBV27 with TRBJ2-7, with D maybe TRBD2 (6 bases). Germline assignment: CDR1 MNHEY and CDR2 SMNVEV (reference sequence). V lost 5 bases and J lost 4, with 15 bases in between. This CDR3 contains 14 residues. CDR3: CASSLGLSLYEQYF. CDR3 coding DNA: TGTGCCAGCAGTCTGGGACTCAGCCTGTACGAGCAGTACTTC.

This clone was observed a few times. The gene calls are TRBV20-1 and TRBJ2-1; D could derive from TRBD1 or TRBD2 (5 bases each). The ends were cut back, 6 bases at V and 6 bases at J, with 9 bases in the middle. The CDR3 is made up of 11 amino acids. Germline V gene data show CDR1 as DFQATT and CDR2 as SNEGSKA (reference sequence). CDR3 loop: CSAPGSNEQFF. In nucleotides, the CDR3 is TGCAGTGCGCCAGGGAGCAATGAGCAGTTCTTC.

For this clone: At one boundary the junction diverges from the germline segment, which might be a read error. J is TRBJ2-4 and V is TRBV29-1; a possible D gene is TRBD1 (7 bases). The CDR3 length is 12 residues. Germline loops: CDR1 SQVTM, CDR2 ANQGSEA. CDR3 nucleotides: TGCAGCGTTACCACAGGGGAGGACATTCAGTGCTTC. Residues: CSVTTGEDIQCF.

The chain is built from TRBV13 and TRBJ1-2; 7 nucleotides match TRBD1. Germline V gene data show CDR1 as PRHDT and CDR2 as FYEKMQ (reference sequence). CDR3 length: 13 residues. J was trimmed by 2 bases and V by 5 bases; bases with no gene match: 2. The CDR3 DNA is TGTGCCAGCAGCCTGACAGGGAACTATGGCTACACCTTC. It encodes CASSLTGNYGYTF.

In its sample, this clone was seen a few times. The V gene is TRBV6-1, the J gene TRBJ2-1, with 7 bases identical to TRBD1. V lost 3 bases, J lost 2 bases, and 13 bases stayed unmatched. Germline CDR1 is MNHNS and CDR2 is SASEGT. The CDR3 consists of 18 residues. CDR3 DNA: TGTGCCAGCAGTGATCGGGACAGCTACTCCTTTGCCTACAATGAGCAGTTCTTC. Protein sequence: CASSDRDSYSFAYNEQFF.

This chain uses TRBV13 with TRBJ2-1, with D maybe TRBD2 (6 bases). The CDR3 sequence is 15 residues long. V shed 4 bases and J shed 5 bases, with 15 bases lying between them. Germline V CDR1 and CDR2: PRHDT, FYEKMQ (reference sequence). The CDR3 sequence: CASSSAWEENNEQFF. CDR3 in DNA: TGTGCCAGCAGCTCCGCTTGGGAGGAAAACAATGAGCAGTTCTTC.

The chain combines TRBV19 with TRBJ2-3; D is unresolved. Germline loops: CDR1 LNHDA, CDR2 SQIVND (reference sequence). The ends were cut back, 8 bases at V and 1 base at J, with 10 bases in the middle. CDR3 length: 13 residues. The CDR3 DNA sequence: TGTGCCAGTTCCCGTCCGGGCACAGATACGCAGTATTTT. Its protein is CASSRPGTDTQYF.

The CDR3 region has the DNA TGTGCCAGCAGCTCGACGGGGACTGAAGCTTTCTTT. The encoded protein is CASSSTGTEAFF. The rearrangement links TRBV13 to TRBJ1-1; D is uncertain. Germline CDR1 PRHDT, CDR2 FYEKMQ (reference sequence). With 4 bases removed from V and 5 bases from J, the gap between germline ends came to 8 bases. The CDR3 sequence is 12 residues long.

The gene calls are TRBV5-1 and TRBJ2-1; tentative D call: TRBD2 (7 bases). The germline V gene has CDR1 SGHRS and CDR2 YFSETQ. This CDR3 has 14 residues. V was cut by 7 bases and J by 6 bases, with 17 bases left in between. The CDR3 DNA follows: TGCGCCAGCGCCTCCTTAGGGGGGGGCAATGAGCAGTTCTTC. Its translation: CASASLGGGNEQFF. The full variable domain, completed using reference TRBV5-1 and TRBJ2-1, is KAGVTQTPRYLIKTRGQQVTLSCSPISGHRSVSWYQQTPGQGLQFLFEYFSETQRNKGNFPGRFSGRQFSNSRSEMNVSTLELGDSALYLCASASLGGGNEQFFGPGTRLTVL.

The chain carries TRBV5-4 and TRBJ2-5; a weak D match, TRBD2 (6 bases). The CDR3 is made up of 15 amino acids. V was pared by 3 bases and J by 7 bases, with 19 bases between. Per germline, CDR1 SGHNT and CDR2 YYREEE (reference sequence). The DNA for the CDR3 is TGTGCCAGCAGCTGGGAGGACCCGTACACAGGGACCCAGTACTTC. Encoded protein: CASSWEDPYTGTQYF.

The chain is built from TRBV7-9 and TRBJ1-2; TRBD1 aligns across 9 bases. The J segment lost 3 bases and the V segment lost 1 base, leaving 9 bases of the junction unmatched. CDR1 and CDR2 from the germline V gene are SEHNR and FQNEAQ (reference sequence). The CDR3 sequence is 17 residues long. CDR3 DNA: TGTGCCAGCAGCTTAGGAGGGACAGGGTCGAACTACTATGGCTACACCTTC. This encodes CASSLGGTGSNYYGYTF.

The rearrangement uses TRBV7-6 and TRBJ1-2; maybe TRBD1 (5 bases). The CDR3 consists of 12 residues. Trimming pared 1 base from V and 10 bases from J, leaving 10 bases between. CDR1 and CDR2 from the germline V gene are SGHVS and FNYEAQ. The DNA for the CDR3 is TGTGCCAGCAGCTTAGGAGGGGTTAACTACACCTTC. Translated: CASSLGGVNYTF.